Listed here are 9 T cell receptor beta chains from one sample, sequenced in a study of blood T cells in healthy people across ages (dated by TCRdb to between 2014 and 2016). The library was built by means of 5' RACE. Sequencing used an Illumina HiSeq 2500. A second roughly 6 to 12 cycle PCR used a sample-barcoded 5' primer and a J-beta primer mix. TCRdb reprocessed the public reads (quality trimming at Q25 with fastp, clone calling with MiXCR) and kept in-frame beta chains. Rows matching on CDR3 protein sequence are summarized as one entry with the most common DNA and genes. A total of more than 1.4 million distinct CDR3 sequences appear in this sample, roughly 40% of them only once. Less than 8% of the sample is taken by the ten largest. The sequencing sample was made of blood. The receptors derive from a woman younger than 35 in good health.

CDR3 protein: CSARGLTYNEQFF. The CDR3, as DNA: TGCAGTGCCAGGGGCCTGACGTACAATGAGCAGTTCTTC. V gene TRBV20-1 combines with J gene TRBJ2-1, with a weak D call TRBD1 (6 bases). The CDR3 length is 13 residues. V dropped 6 bases and J dropped 4 bases, with 13 bases sitting between them. CDR1 and CDR2 (germline): DFQATT, SNEGSKA (reference sequence).

V and J are TRBV10-2 and TRBJ2-3; D is undetermined. In germline, CDR1 is WSHSY, CDR2 SAAADI. The V end was cut by 6 bases, the J end by 11 bases, with 12 bases between. The CDR3 has 11 amino acids. The CDR3 loop reads CASRGPGGQYF. For the CDR3, the DNA is TGCGCCAGCAGGGGCCCTGGTGGGCAGTATTTT.

In this sample, this clonotype turned up a few times. The CDR3 DNA reads TGCAGTGCTAGAGATTCGACAGGGCTCTATGGCTACACCTTC. It specifies CSARDSTGLYGYTF. This chain uses TRBV20-1 with TRBJ1-2, with 7 bases aligning to TRBD1. Looked up from germline, CDR1 is DFQATT and CDR2 is SNEGSKA (reference sequence). The V and J ends lost 0 bases and 4 bases, in that order; junction bases with no gene match: 5. This CDR3 region has 14 residues.

The genes are TRBV12-3 or TRBV12-4 and TRBJ2-1, with TRBD2 matching over 8 bases. CDR3 length equals 13 residues. The J segment lost 14 bases and the V segment lost 3 bases, leaving 9 bases of the junction unmatched. In nucleotides, the CDR3 is TGTGCCAGCAGTTTTGGTTCTAGCGGGTTGGAGTTCTTC. It specifies CASSFGSSGLEFF.

The chain carries TRBV6-6 and TRBJ2-7, with D possibly matching TRBD1 (5 bases). Trimming cost V 5 bases and J 2 bases, with 13 bases left between them. Germline assignment: CDR1 MNHNY and CDR2 SVGAGI (reference sequence). The CDR3 is 14 amino acids. The chain's CDR3 is CASSHQAGTYEQYF. Here the CDR3 DNA reads TGTGCCAGCAGTCACCAAGCAGGGACCTACGAGCAGTACTTC.

The rearrangement uses TRBV5-6 and TRBJ2-4, with D perhaps assigned TRBD1 or TRBD2 (5 bases each). The germline gives CDR1 SGHDT, CDR2 YYEEEE. V shed 1 base and J shed 13 bases, with 21 bases lying between them. The CDR3 has 15 residues. The CDR3 bases are TGTGCCAGCAGCTTGAAAACTTTGAGTGGGGGTGAGCAGTACTTC. Protein product: CASSLKTLSGGEQYF.

Concerning this clonotype: A much larger clone is a single base away; this may be a read error. This chain uses TRBV7-2 with TRBJ1-2; D is unresolved. The CDR3 extends over 12 amino acids. V was clipped by 5 bases and J by 7 bases, with 11 bases between them. Germline lookup yields CDR1 SGHTA and CDR2 FQGNSA. The CDR3 nucleotides are TGTGCCAGCAGCCCCGAGACTTCTGGCTACACCTTC. This sequence encodes CASSPETSGYTF.

This clonotype has only a few counts. This chain uses TRBV28 with TRBJ2-7; 7 bases are shared with TRBD1. CDR1 and CDR2 from the germline V gene are MDHEN and SYDVKM. The CDR3 has 14 residues. The V gene end was trimmed by 6 bases and the J gene end by 3 bases; junction bases not matched to a gene: 8. CDR3: CASSPGQVDYEQYF. The CDR3 DNA sequence: TGTGCCAGCAGCCCCGGACAGGTAGACTACGAGCAGTACTTC. Drawing the rest from reference TRBV28 and TRBJ2-7, the complete variable domain is DVKVTQSSRYLVKRTGEKVFLECVQDMDHENMFWYRQDPGLGLRLIYFSYDVKMKEKGDIPEGYSVSREKKERFSLILESASTNQTSMYLCASSPGQVDYEQYFGPGTRLTVT.

There are a few counts of this clonotype. This chain links TRBV4-1 with TRBJ2-6; the D gene is possibly TRBD1 (5 bases). V lost 5 bases, J lost 4 bases, and 15 bases lay in between. The length of the CDR3 is 16 residues. The germline gives CDR1 MGHRA, CDR2 YSYEKL. The CDR3 sequence is CASSSTQAGGANVLTF. The CDR3 DNA reads TGCGCCAGCAGCTCTACACAGGCTGGGGGGGCCAACGTCCTGACTTTC.